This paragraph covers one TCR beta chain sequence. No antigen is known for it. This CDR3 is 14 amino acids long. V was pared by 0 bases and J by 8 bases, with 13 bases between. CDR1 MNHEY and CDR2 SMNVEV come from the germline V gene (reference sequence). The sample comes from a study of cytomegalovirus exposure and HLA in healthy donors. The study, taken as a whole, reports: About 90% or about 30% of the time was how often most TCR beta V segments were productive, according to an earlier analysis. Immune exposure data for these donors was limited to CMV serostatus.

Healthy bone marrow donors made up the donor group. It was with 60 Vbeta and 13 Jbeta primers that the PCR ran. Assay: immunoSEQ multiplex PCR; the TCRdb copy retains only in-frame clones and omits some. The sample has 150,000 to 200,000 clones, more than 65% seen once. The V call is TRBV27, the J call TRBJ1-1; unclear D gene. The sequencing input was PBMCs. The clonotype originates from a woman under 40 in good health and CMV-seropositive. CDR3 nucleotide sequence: TGTGCCAGCAGTTTATCCGGAGGGCCCTTAGAAGCTTTCTTT. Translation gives CASSLSGGPLEAFF.